The 25 T cell receptor beta chains below all came from one sample that was sequenced in a study of beta chain features in type 1 diabetes (dated by TCRdb to between 2017 and 2018). Library preparation used the immunoSEQ multiplex PCR assay. The High Capacity cDNA Reverse Transcription Kit was used to reverse transcribe all of the isolated RNA, meaning that expressed TCRB transcripts were what got sequenced. Held by TCRdb, this immuneACCESS table contains in-frame sequences only and omits some clones. Under half of the omission traces to an unresolved V gene where checked; the cause of the rest is unknown. This sample comprises roughly 340,000 clones, roughly 12% of them detected only once. The ten largest account for 0.01% of the sample. No antigen has been assigned to these receptors. Summary of the overall study and its limitations: Type 1 diabetes patients showed a moderate but significant shortening of TCRB CDR3 length in all four CD4+ subsets.

What was sequenced was naive CD4+ T cells from blood. The sample's cell subset or site, from its label and the paper: true naive CD4+ T cells. These receptors came from a woman aged 18-30 years with type 1 diabetes.

This clone appeared a few times. This sequence joins TRBV5-4 and TRBJ1-6, with unresolved D. Trimming took off 5 bases at V and 0 bases at J, with 18 bases between the two ends. Germline V lookup: CDR1 SGHNT, CDR2 YYREEE (reference sequence). The CDR3 is 18 amino acids. Here the CDR3 reads CASRVVSPHSSYNSPLHF. The CDR3 DNA is TGTGCCAGCAGGGTAGTGAGTCCTCATAGCTCCTATAATTCACCCCTCCACTTT.

There are a few counts of this clone. The J gene is TRBJ2-7, the V gene TRBV7-2, with TRBD1 matching over 7 bases. V was clipped by 0 bases and J by 3 bases; unmatched bases: 5. The CDR3 runs to 15 residues. Germline CDR1 and CDR2: SGHTA and FQGNSA. CDR3 sequence (DNA): TGTGCCAGCAGCTTAGCCGGGACAGATCTCTACGAGCAGTACTTC. Protein sequence: CASSLAGTDLYEQYF.

This clone was counted between two and nine times. The chain couples TRBV20-1 to TRBJ1-2, with 7 nucleotides matching TRBD1. Losses at the gene ends were 5 bases for V and 7 bases for J; bases not matched to a gene: 4. The CDR3 has 11 amino acids. Germline CDR1 DFQATT, CDR2 SNEGSKA (reference sequence). CDR3 in DNA: TGCAGTGCTGGGAGGACAGGTGGCTACACCTTC. Translating gives CSAGRTGGYTF.

V is TRBV4-3 and J is TRBJ2-2; 13 bases match TRBD2. The CDR3 runs to 16 residues. The germline gives CDR1 LGHNA, CDR2 YSLEER. V was clipped by 1 base and J by 4 bases; unmatched bases: 0. The CDR3 coding sequence is TGCGCCAGCAGCCAAGGACTAGCGGGAGGCACCGGGGAGCTGTTTTTT. This translates into CASSQGLAGGTGELFF.

The chain has TRBV28 and TRBJ2-7, with 8 bases fitting TRBD1. J gave up 9 bases and V 4 bases, and 14 bases lay outside the gene matches. The germline V gene has CDR1 MDHEN and CDR2 SYDVKM. The CDR3 spans 15 residues. The CDR3 bases are TGTGCCAGCAGTTCTCCCTCGACAGGGGCCGACGTGCAGTACTTC. This codes for CASSSPSTGADVQYF. The complete variable domain, with remaining parts taken from reference TRBV28 and TRBJ2-7, reads DVKVTQSSRYLVKRTGEKVFLECVQDMDHENMFWYRQDPGLGLRLIYFSYDVKMKEKGDIPEGYSVSREKKERFSLILESASTNQTSMYLCASSSPSTGADVQYFGPGTRLTVT.

This clone was detected a few times. This rearrangement joins TRBV6-5 to TRBJ1-5; the D is unclear. The CDR3 extends over 14 amino acids. Trimming shortened V by 6 bases and J by 7 bases, and 16 bases separated the two germline ends. Per germline, CDR1 MNHEY and CDR2 SVGAGI. The CDR3 nucleotides read TGTGCCAGCAGCGCGGCAGCTTCCTTACAGCCCCAGCATTTT. Amino acids: CASSAAASLQPQHF.

J is TRBJ1-2 and V is TRBV18; D unresolved. CDR3 length: 14 amino acids. Trimming left V 0 bases short and J 4 bases short, with 9 bases between. Germline V lookup: CDR1 KGHSH, CDR2 LQKENI. The CDR3 reads CASSPPHILYGYTF. The CDR3 DNA sequence: TGTGCCAGCTCACCACCGCACATTCTCTATGGCTACACCTTC.

This chain uses TRBV4-1 with TRBJ1-5, with D perhaps matching TRBD1 (5 bases). There are 14 residues in the CDR3. From germline, CDR1 is MGHRA and CDR2 YSYEKL. Trimming cost V 1 base and J 6 bases, with 10 bases left between them. CDR3 nucleotide sequence: TGCGCCAGCAGCCAAGTTGGGGGGGTTCAGCCCCAGCATTTT. Amino acids: CASSQVGGVQPQHF.

The chain is built from TRBV9 and TRBJ2-5, with D unresolved. CDR3 length: 14 residues. Trimming pared 0 bases from V and 5 bases from J, leaving 11 bases between. CDR1 SGDLS and CDR2 YYNGEE come from the germline V gene. This chain's CDR3 is CASSVGPGRETQYF. CDR3 DNA sequence: TGTGCCAGCAGCGTAGGCCCGGGTAGGGAGACCCAGTACTTC.

The rearrangement links TRBV14 to TRBJ2-7, with a possible D match to TRBD2 (6 bases). Trimming pared 0 bases from V and 4 bases from J, leaving 19 bases between. The V gene's germline CDR1 is SGHDN and CDR2 FVKESK. CDR3 size: 17 residues. The CDR3 loop is CASSQDLIRDFGYEQYF. CDR3 DNA sequence: TGTGCCAGCAGCCAAGATCTTATCCGGGACTTTGGATACGAGCAGTACTTC.

This clone came up a few times. V gene TRBV7-3 combines with J gene TRBJ2-1; perhaps TRBD2 as D (6 bases). V shed 1 base and J shed 4 bases, with 8 bases lying between them. Germline V lookup: CDR1 SGHTA, CDR2 FQGTGA. The CDR3 is made up of 14 amino acids. Here the CDR3 DNA reads TGTGCCAGCAGCTTAAACGGGAGATACAATGAGCAGTTCTTC. Its protein product is CASSLNGRYNEQFF.

V is TRBV5-4 and J is TRBJ2-2; TRBD1 matches 8 bases. This CDR3 has 15 amino acids. Germline values: CDR1 SGHNT, CDR2 YYREEE (reference sequence). Unmatched junction bases numbered 5, after V lost 3 bases and J lost 4 bases. This CDR3 is CASSYQQGGTGELFF. CDR3 nucleotide sequence: TGTGCCAGCAGCTACCAACAGGGGGGCACCGGGGAGCTGTTTTTT.

This clone was recorded a few times. The genes are TRBV6-5 and TRBJ2-1; 13 bases line up with TRBD2. CDR1 MNHEY and CDR2 SVGAGI come from the germline V gene. The CDR3 has 14 amino acids. With V trimmed by 7 bases and J by 7 bases, 4 bases remained unmatched. CDR3 DNA: TGTGCCAGCACCCAACTAGCGGGAGGGAATGAGCAGTTCTTC. It encodes CASTQLAGGNEQFF.

The CDR3 sequence: CASSFSGGGDTQYF. The CDR3 nucleotides read TGCGCCAGCAGCTTTAGCGGGGGAGGAGATACGCAGTATTTT. The genes are TRBV5-1 and TRBJ2-3; 9 nucleotides match TRBD2. The CDR3 covers 14 residues. The V segment lost 2 bases and the J segment 5 bases; nucleotides outside the gene matches: 3. The germline V gene encodes CDR1 SGHRS and CDR2 YFSETQ.

This clone was seen just once. V usage is TRBV15 and J usage is TRBJ1-2; D is uncertain. The CDR3 consists of 15 residues. Trimming left V 1 base short and J 4 bases short, with 13 bases between. CDR1 is LNHNV and CDR2 is YYDKDF in the germline V gene (reference sequence). As DNA, the CDR3 is TGTGCCACCAGCAGAGCCCAAGGAGGGAGCTATGGCTACACCTTC. Protein sequence: CATSRAQGGSYGYTF.

This sequence joins TRBV29-1 and TRBJ1-4; 8 bases match TRBD1. There are 13 residues in the CDR3. Germline V gives CDR1 SQVTM, CDR2 ANQGSEA. J lost 10 bases, V lost 2 bases, and 6 bases had no gene match. The CDR3 region has the DNA TGCAGCGTTGAACGGACAGGGACTGGAAAACTGTTTTTT. Protein: CSVERTGTGKLFF.

This clone was counted only a few times. This sample includes further DNA sequences coding for the same CDR3. The chain combines TRBV29-1 with TRBJ1-5; D perhaps matches TRBD1 (5 bases). Germline V gene sequence: CDR1 SQVTM, CDR2 ANQGSEA. This CDR3 comprises 13 residues. Trimming left V 4 bases short and J 2 bases short, with 9 bases between. The CDR3 region has the DNA TGCAGCGTTGCGGGGGGAGGCAATCAGCCCCAGCATTTT. It translates to CSVAGGGNQPQHF.

DNA of the CDR3: TGTGCCAGCAGCTTGCGGGTGGGGGGGAACATTCAGTACTTC. Translated, it gives CASSLRVGGNIQYF. V is TRBV5-6 and J is TRBJ2-4; 7 positions agree with TRBD2. The germline CDR1 and CDR2 sequences are SGHDT and YYEEEE. The CDR3 runs 14 residues. V shed 1 base and J 7 bases; nucleotides not matched to a gene: 5.

The chain links TRBV19 to TRBJ2-1; D might be TRBD2 (6 bases). The CDR3 runs to 14 residues. In germline, CDR1 is LNHDA, CDR2 SQIVND (reference sequence). V lost 11 bases and J lost 9, with 23 bases in between. CDR3 in DNA: TGTGCCTCCTCCAAGTGGAGGGCCGGGGTTGAGCAGTTCTTC. This sequence encodes CASSKWRAGVEQFF.

This clone was found a few times. This chain links TRBV9 with TRBJ1-1; D remains ambiguous. CDR1 is SGDLS, CDR2 YYNGEE, per germline. Deletions cut 0 bases from V and 0 bases from J, with 3 bases between. The CDR3 contains 13 residues. The CDR3 protein is CASSVALNTEAFF. The CDR3 DNA reads as TGTGCCAGCAGCGTAGCCTTGAACACTGAAGCTTTCTTT.

This clone occurred a few times. This chain uses TRBV18 with TRBJ1-5, with a possible D match to TRBD1 (6 bases). The CDR3 is 14 residues long. Germline V gene sequence: CDR1 KGHSH, CDR2 LQKENI. Trimming cost V 1 base and J 3 bases, with 7 bases left between them. DNA for the CDR3: TGTGCCAGCTCACCACGGGACACCAATCAGCCCCAGCATTTT. The encoded protein is CASSPRDTNQPQHF.

A few counts support this clone. This rearrangement joins TRBV15 to TRBJ1-5; TRBD1 aligns across 7 bases. Germline-derived CDR1 and CDR2 are LNHNV and YYDKDF (reference sequence). This CDR3 contains 15 residues. Losses at the gene ends were 4 bases for V and 5 bases for J; bases not matched to a gene: 8. The CDR3 nucleotides read TGTGCCACCAGCAACTTTCCCAGGGGGGATCAGCCCCAGCATTTT. This gives the protein CATSNFPRGDQPQHF.

This clone was seen a handful of times. The J gene is TRBJ2-7, the V gene TRBV11-2, with D unresolved. This CDR3 comprises 14 residues. Trimming stripped 3 bases from V and 1 base from J, with 10 bases between. CDR1 is SGHAT, CDR2 FQNNGV, per germline. The CDR3 protein is CASSFNPASYEQYF. The CDR3 nucleotides read TGTGCCAGCAGCTTTAACCCAGCGTCCTACGAGCAGTACTTC.

In its sample, this clone was seen a few times. The chain combines TRBV6-6 with TRBJ2-7; TRBD1 matches 8 bases. The CDR3 consists of 15 residues. Germline V gives CDR1 MNHNY, CDR2 SVGAGI (reference sequence). The V and J ends lost 5 bases and 4 bases, in that order; junction bases with no gene match: 10. The CDR3 DNA reads as TGTGCCAGCAGTCAAACACAGGGGGTGGGGTACGAGCAGTACTTC. Protein: CASSQTQGVGYEQYF.

The chain carries TRBV2 and TRBJ2-3; TRBD2 aligns across 7 bases. The CDR3 contains 15 residues. Germline V lookup: CDR1 SNHLY, CDR2 FYNNEI. J lost 1 base, V lost 9 bases, and 10 bases had no gene match. The CDR3 reads CASNLSGVGTDTQYF. CDR3 sequence (DNA): TGTGCCAGTAACTTAAGCGGGGTGGGCACAGATACGCAGTATTTT.